This T cell receptor beta chain was retrieved from a study of cytomegalovirus exposure and HLA in healthy donors. Findings and limits, study-wide: There were under 200 TCR beta chains listed as cytomegalovirus-associated.

Points on this clone: The target antigen is unknown.

Primers: 60 Vbeta forward and 13 Jbeta reverse. Clones were read by immunoSEQ multiplex PCR, and TCRdb kept only the in-frame ones, dropping some. The table lists around 150,000 clones, 76% of them singletons. The sequence came from a female donor in good health and CMV-seropositive. Sequencing used PBMCs.

The CDR3 loop reads CASSLLFQPQHF. CDR3 DNA sequence: TGTGCCAGCAGTTTACTTTTTCAGCCCCAGCATTTT. The chain has TRBV28 and TRBJ1-5; no definite D call. The V gene lost 2 bases and the J gene lost 6 bases, with 5 bases spanning the gap. CDR3 length: 12 amino acids. From germline, CDR1 is MDHEN and CDR2 SYDVKM.